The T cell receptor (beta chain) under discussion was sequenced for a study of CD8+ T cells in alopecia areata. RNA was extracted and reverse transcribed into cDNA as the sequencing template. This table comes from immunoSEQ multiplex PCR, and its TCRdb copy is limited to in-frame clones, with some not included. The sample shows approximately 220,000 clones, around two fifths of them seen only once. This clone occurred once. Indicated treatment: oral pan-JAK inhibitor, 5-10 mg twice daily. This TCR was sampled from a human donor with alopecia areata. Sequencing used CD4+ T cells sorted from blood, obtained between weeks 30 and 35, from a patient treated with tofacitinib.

Here the CDR3 DNA reads TGTGCCAGCCAAGGGGGGGGCCGCAATCAGCCCCAGCATTTT. Protein sequence: CASQGGGRNQPQHF. The chain couples TRBV27 to TRBJ1-5; D possibly corresponds to TRBD1 (6 bases). This CDR3 region has 14 residues. Germline CDR1 MNHEY, CDR2 SMNVEV (reference sequence). The V end lost 8 bases, the J end lost 2 bases, and 13 bases lay between the germline ends.